The clone carrying this T cell receptor beta chain was seen a handful of times. The source of the sample is a study of blood T cell repertoires in COVID-19. Overall study context: Spain, Italy and the United States supplied samples that represented acute and convalescent COVID-19. The analysed material was cDNA or gDNA that came from T cells, B-cell-depleted T cells, or PBMCs.

Libraries were prepared by immunoSEQ multiplex PCR; TCRdb keeps only in-frame clonotypes and omits some of them. The data hold approximately 97,000 clones, with about 90% observed a single time. V lost 6 bases, J lost 3 bases, and 12 bases lay in between. The CDR3 is made up of 14 amino acids. Germline CDR1 and CDR2: MNHNY and SVGAGI (reference sequence). Source material: peripheral blood. This clonotype was sampled from a man aged 45 to 65 with COVID-19, enrolled during active disease. The chain recombines TRBV6-6 with TRBJ1-5; the D gene is possibly TRBD1 (5 bases). The CDR3 DNA reads as TGTGCCAGCAGGGGGTGGGGGGTCAATCAGCCCCAGCATTTT. As protein: CASRGWGVNQPQHF.